These 16 T cell receptor beta chains were sequenced from one sample in a study of T-cell memory formation after mild COVID-19. TCRdb itself ran the 5' RACE reads through MiXCR, one entry per CDR3 protein. The table has 400,000 to 500,000 distinct CDR3 sequences, roughly 24% seen once. Sequenced sample: PBMCs or a T cell subset sorted from them (not recorded which). The receptors derive from an adult woman who had mild COVID-19 (a few samples of this study predate the infection). Cell type and time point are not known.

The CDR3 spells CASSLGGGRRETQYF. CDR3 coding DNA: TGTGCCAGCAGTTTGGGGGGCGGGAGGCGGGAGACCCAGTACTTC. The chain links TRBV6-2 or TRBV6-3 to TRBJ2-5; 8 bases map to TRBD2. This CDR3 has 15 amino acids. The V and J ends lost 4 bases and 5 bases, in that order; junction bases with no gene match: 9. Per germline, CDR1 MNHEY and CDR2 SVGEGT.

The chain couples TRBV5-4 to TRBJ2-2; D not resolved. V was trimmed by 2 bases and J by 1 base, leaving 9 bases between them. There are 15 residues in the CDR3. CDR1 is SGHNT, CDR2 YYREEE, per germline (reference sequence). CDR3 bases: TGTGCCAGCAGCTTCGCTAGATGGAACACCGGGGAGCTGTTTTTT. Protein product: CASSFARWNTGELFF.

This clonotype was seen a few times. This chain links TRBV10-3 with TRBJ2-7, with no clear D. Between the trimmed V and J ends, which lost 6 bases and 7 bases, there was a span of 13 bases. This CDR3 spans 12 amino acids. Per germline, CDR1 ENHRY and CDR2 SYGVKD. The CDR3 bases are TGTGCCATCAGCCCCGTGGCAGCGGAGCAGTACTTC. Amino acid sequence: CAISPVAAEQYF.

This clonotype was seen at least ten times. The V gene is TRBV27, the J gene TRBJ2-2, with a weak D call TRBD1 (6 bases). The CDR3 length is 16 residues. Germline lookup yields CDR1 MNHEY and CDR2 SMNVEV (reference sequence). Trimming left V 5 bases short and J 2 bases short, with 15 bases between. This chain's CDR3 is CASSPQGTTNTGELFF. The CDR3 coding sequence is TGTGCCAGCAGTCCGCAAGGGACAACTAACACCGGGGAGCTGTTTTTT.

This clonotype was detected only a few times. V and J are TRBV5-1 and TRBJ2-7; 7 bases are shared with TRBD1. Germline V lookup: CDR1 SGHRS, CDR2 YFSETQ. V dropped 4 bases and J dropped 2; count of bases not matched to a gene: 3. CDR3 length equals 13 residues. The CDR3 DNA reads as TGCGCCAGCAGCGCCGACAGGGCCTACGAGCAGTACTTC. This translates into CASSADRAYEQYF.

This rearrangement joins TRBV5-1 to TRBJ2-1; D might be TRBD2 (6 bases). The CDR3 has 14 residues. V was cut by 1 base and J by 7 bases, with 12 bases left in between. In germline, CDR1 is SGHRS, CDR2 YFSETQ. CDR3 amino acids: CASSLMGSGNEQFF. CDR3 DNA: TGCGCCAGCAGCTTGATGGGTAGCGGTAATGAGCAGTTCTTC.

The sample holds one count of this clonotype. This sequence joins TRBV12-3 or TRBV12-4 and TRBJ2-3, with D hard to call. Trimming shortened V by 6 bases and J by 2 bases, and 12 bases separated the two germline ends. The CDR3 contains 14 residues. The CDR3 DNA reads TGTGCCAGCAGCACCGGGTCCCCCACAGATACGCAGTATTTT. The encoded protein is CASSTGSPTDTQYF.

The chain combines TRBV18 with TRBJ2-7; D is unresolved. This CDR3 region has 14 residues. V was cut by 4 bases and J by 2 bases, with 12 bases left in between. Germline CDR1 is KGHSH and CDR2 is LQKENI. CDR3 coding DNA: TGTGCCAGCTCACGATTAGAACAGACCTACGAGCAGTACTTC. It is translated as CASSRLEQTYEQYF.

For the CDR3, the DNA is TGTGCCAGCGCATTTAGCGGGATGACAGATACGCAGTATTTT. It yields the protein CASAFSGMTDTQYF. The chain couples TRBV7-3 to TRBJ2-3, with 8 bases identical to TRBD2. This CDR3 contains 14 residues. The germline V gene encodes CDR1 SGHTA and CDR2 FQGTGA. V trimming: 8 bases; J trimming: 3 bases; junction bases outside the gene matches: 7.

The chain employs TRBV5-1 and TRBJ1-5, with D hard to call. CDR1 is SGHRS, CDR2 YFSETQ, per germline. Trimming removed 4 bases from V and 5 bases from J, with 10 bases in between. The CDR3 covers 13 residues. The CDR3 reads CASSPQGHQPQHF. In DNA, the CDR3 is TGCGCCAGCAGCCCCCAAGGGCATCAGCCCCAGCATTTT.

CDR3 amino acids: CASSLVTGGETQYF. The DNA of the CDR3 is TGCGCCAGCAGCCTAGTAACGGGAGGGGAGACCCAGTACTTC. This chain uses TRBV5-1 with TRBJ2-5; the match to TRBD2 covers 8 bases. Germline CDR1 and CDR2: SGHRS and YFSETQ. The junction had 7 bases not matched to a gene; V was cut back by 4 bases and J by 5 bases. The CDR3 is 14 amino acids.

This clonotype has only a few counts. The rearrangement uses TRBV2 and TRBJ1-2; 7 bases fit TRBD1. CDR1 and CDR2 (germline): SNHLY, FYNNEI. The CDR3 has 15 residues. Trimming at V came to 3 bases and at J to 8 bases, leaving 12 bases not matched to a gene. CDR3 amino acids: CASSESGDSGPGYTF. CDR3 bases: TGTGCCAGCAGTGAGTCCGGGGACAGTGGGCCCGGCTACACCTTC.

The chain links TRBV15 to TRBJ2-1; TRBD2 is a possible D gene (6 bases). The CDR3 is made up of 15 amino acids. Germline CDR1 reads LNHNV; CDR2 reads YYDKDF (reference sequence). Trimming left V 0 bases short and J 8 bases short, with 14 bases between. The CDR3 nucleotides are TGTGCCACCAGCAGAGACCCCCGGGGAGGCGATGAGCAGTTCTTC. It translates to CATSRDPRGGDEQFF.

The chain is built from TRBV24-1 and TRBJ1-5, with 11 bases fitting TRBD1. The CDR3 extends over 16 amino acids. The germline CDR1 and CDR2 sequences are KGHDR and SFDVKD. V gave up 4 bases and J gave up 5 bases; unmatched junction bases: 6. In DNA, the CDR3 is TGTGCCACCAGTGAGGCCGGGACAGGGGGGGATCAGCCCCAGCATTTT. This sequence encodes CATSEAGTGGDQPQHF.

Ten or more counts support this clonotype. This chain uses TRBV4-1 with TRBJ2-7; 8 bases map to TRBD2. This CDR3 has 16 residues. The trim removed 4 bases at V and 3 bases at J, leaving 11 bases unmatched. Germline V CDR1 and CDR2: MGHRA, YSYEKL. The DNA for the CDR3 is TGCGCCAGCAGCCGAAAGGCCGGGAGGGACCTCTACGAGCAGTACTTC. Translation: CASSRKAGRDLYEQYF.

This clonotype was recorded at least ten times. The chain employs TRBV5-6 and TRBJ1-2, with a tentative D call TRBD1 (5 bases). The germline CDR1 and CDR2 sequences are SGHDT and YYEEEE. With 4 bases removed from V and 5 bases from J, the gap between germline ends came to 15 bases. This CDR3 spans 14 amino acids. CDR3 loop: CASSLRRGDYGYTF. The CDR3 DNA follows: TGTGCCAGCAGCCTGAGGCGGGGGGATTATGGCTACACCTTC.